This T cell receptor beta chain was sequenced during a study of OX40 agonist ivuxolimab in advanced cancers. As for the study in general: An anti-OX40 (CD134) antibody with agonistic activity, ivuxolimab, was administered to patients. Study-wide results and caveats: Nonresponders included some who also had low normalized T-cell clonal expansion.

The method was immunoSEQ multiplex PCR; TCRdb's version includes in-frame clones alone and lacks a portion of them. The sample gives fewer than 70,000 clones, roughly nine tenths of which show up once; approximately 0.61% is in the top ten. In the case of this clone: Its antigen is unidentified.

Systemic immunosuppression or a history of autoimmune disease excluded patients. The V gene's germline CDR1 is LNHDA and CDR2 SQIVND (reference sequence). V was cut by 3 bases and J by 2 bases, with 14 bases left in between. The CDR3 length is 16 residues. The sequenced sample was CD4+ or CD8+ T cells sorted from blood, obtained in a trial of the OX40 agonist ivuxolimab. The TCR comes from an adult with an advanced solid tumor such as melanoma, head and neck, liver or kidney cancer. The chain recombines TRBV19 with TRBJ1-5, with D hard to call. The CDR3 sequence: CASSMSSGSRNQPQHF. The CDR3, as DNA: TGTGCCAGTAGTATGAGTTCGGGGTCGCGCAATCAGCCCCAGCATTTT.